This T cell receptor beta chain was sequenced in a study of response to subunit inactivated influenza vaccine. Study-wide results and caveats: Few additional T cells are recruited per seasonal influenza vaccination, authors suggested.

Details on this clonotype: Its antigen is undetermined.

Germline CDR1 is KGHDR and CDR2 is SFDVKD. V gave up 10 bases and J gave up 0 bases, with 27 bases separating them. This CDR3 has 19 residues. From the RT-PCR reads, TCRdb called clonotypes with MiXCR, one entry per CDR3 protein. The data hold hundreds of thousands of distinct CDR3 sequences, with around 8% observed a single time. The chain uses TRBV24-1 and TRBJ2-4; perhaps TRBD1 as D (6 bases). The starting material was PBMCs from blood, obtained roughly 24 months after vaccination. The sequence was collected from a man between 50 and 75 years old who received an inactivated influenza vaccine. The CDR3 sequence: CATPSLAGDHVLAKNIQYF. CDR3 in DNA: TGTGCCACTCCCTCGTTGGCAGGGGATCACGTACTAGCCAAAAACATTCAGTACTTC.